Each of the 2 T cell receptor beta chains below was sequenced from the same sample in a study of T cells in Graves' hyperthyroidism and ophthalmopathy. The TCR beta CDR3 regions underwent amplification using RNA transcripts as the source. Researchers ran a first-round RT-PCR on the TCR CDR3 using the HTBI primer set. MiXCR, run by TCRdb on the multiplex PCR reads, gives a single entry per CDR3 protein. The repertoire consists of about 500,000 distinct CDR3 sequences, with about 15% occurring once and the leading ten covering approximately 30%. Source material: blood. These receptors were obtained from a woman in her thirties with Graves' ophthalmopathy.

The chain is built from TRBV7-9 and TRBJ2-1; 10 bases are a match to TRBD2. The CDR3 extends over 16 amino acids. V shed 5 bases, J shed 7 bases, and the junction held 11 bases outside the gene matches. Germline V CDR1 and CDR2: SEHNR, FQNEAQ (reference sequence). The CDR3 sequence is CASSPTGTSVPNEQFF. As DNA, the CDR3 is TGTGCCAGCAGCCCCACCGGGACTAGCGTGCCAAATGAGCAGTTCTTC. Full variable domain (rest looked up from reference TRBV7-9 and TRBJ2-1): DTGVSQNPRHKITKRGQNVTFRCDPISEHNRLYWYRQTLGQGPEFLTYFQNEAQLEKSRLLSDRFSAERPKGSFSTLEIQRTEQGDSAMYLCASSPTGTSVPNEQFFGPGTRLTVL.

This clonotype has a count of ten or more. The CDR3 region is CASTWTGSVEQYF. The CDR3 bases are TGTGCCAGCACCTGGACAGGGTCCGTCGAGCAGTACTTC. The genes are TRBV2 and TRBJ2-7, with 8 positions matching TRBD1. Germline loops: CDR1 SNHLY, CDR2 FYNNEI. The V and J ends lost 7 bases and 6 bases, in that order; junction bases with no gene match: 8. This CDR3 region has 13 residues.